These 19 T cell receptor beta chains came from one sample sequenced in a study of early T cells in non-severe SARS-CoV-2 infection. TCRdb ran MiXCR on the 5' RACE reads and lists one entry per CDR3 protein. The sample lists 86,000 or so distinct CDR3 sequences, about an eighth occurring once. The specimen sequenced was whole blood. These receptors all come from an adult who was a healthcare worker with PCR-confirmed SARS-CoV-2 infection or an uninfected control (not recorded which).

The rearrangement joins TRBV29-1 to TRBJ2-2; D ambiguous. The CDR3 totals 11 residues. Germline values: CDR1 SQVTM, CDR2 ANQGSEA. Trimming cost V 6 bases and J 8 bases, with 10 bases left between them. The CDR3 coding sequence is TGCAGCGTCCTGAGACTTGGGGAGCTGTTTTTT. Translation gives CSVLRLGELFF.

This clonotype was counted between two and nine times. The chain carries TRBV7-9 and TRBJ2-7; possibly TRBD1 for D (5 bases). Germline-derived CDR1 and CDR2 are SEHNR and FQNEAQ (reference sequence). The CDR3 is 12 amino acids. The V end was cut by 5 bases, the J end by 5 bases, with 10 bases between. The CDR3 loop reads CASSSAGNEQYF. The DNA of the CDR3 is TGTGCCAGCAGCAGCGCAGGGAACGAGCAGTACTTC.

Note on this clonotype: This clone may be a read error of a much larger clone one base away. The genes are TRBV9 and TRBJ2-3; no reliable D call. Trimming took 1 base from V and 2 from J, leaving 2 bases between them. Germline V gives CDR1 SGDLS, CDR2 YYNGEE. This CDR3 region has 12 residues. The CDR3 protein is CASSVNTDTQYF. CDR3 in DNA: TGTGCCAGCAGCGTAAACACAGATACGCAGTATTTT. Full variable domain (missing parts from reference TRBV9 and TRBJ2-3): DSGVTQTPKHLITATGQRVTLRCSPRSGDLSVYWYQQSLDQGLQFLIQYYNGEERAKGNILERFSAQQFPDLHSELNLSSLELGDSALYFCASSVNTDTQYFGPGTRLTVL.

In this sample, this clonotype turned up a few times. The V call is TRBV2, the J call TRBJ2-3, with a possible D match to TRBD2 (6 bases). V lost 7 bases and J lost 2, with 13 bases in between. The length of the CDR3 is 14 residues. Germline V gene data show CDR1 as SNHLY and CDR2 as FYNNEI. The CDR3 sequence: CASNVWGLTDTQYF. The DNA of the CDR3 is TGTGCCAGCAATGTTTGGGGACTCACAGATACGCAGTATTTT. The full variable domain, in which reference TRBV2 and TRBJ2-3 provide the parts outside the CDR3, is EPEVTQTPSHQVTQMGQEVILRCVPISNHLYFYWYRQILGQKVEFLVSFYNNEISEKSEIFDDQFSVERPDGSNFTLKIRSTKLEDSAMYFCASNVWGLTDTQYFGPGTRLTVL.

The table lists this clonotype with a few counts. The chain is built from TRBV7-3 and TRBJ2-1, with 10 bases matching TRBD2. Germline lookup yields CDR1 SGHTA and CDR2 FQGTGA. Trimming at V came to 5 bases and at J to 4 bases, leaving 5 bases not matched to a gene. This CDR3 region has 15 residues. The chain's CDR3 is CASSALAGVYNEQFF. The CDR3 DNA is TGTGCCAGCAGCGCCCTAGCGGGAGTATACAATGAGCAGTTCTTC. Together with reference TRBV7-3 and TRBJ2-1, the CDR3 gives the full variable domain: GAGVSQTPSNKVTEKGKYVELRCDPISGHTALYWYRQSLGQGPEFLIYFQGTGAADDSGLPNDRFFAVRPEGSVSTLKIQRTERGDSAVYLCASSALAGVYNEQFFGPGTRLTVL.

The chain employs TRBV20-1 and TRBJ2-3; either TRBD1 or TRBD2 may supply D (5 bases each). Germline CDR1 reads DFQATT; CDR2 reads SNEGSKA (reference sequence). This CDR3 contains 15 residues. Between the trimmed V and J ends, which lost 2 bases and 6 bases, there was a span of 18 bases. CDR3: CSARTRPTEWDTQYF. The CDR3 nucleotides read TGCAGTGCTAGAACTAGGCCGACAGAATGGGATACGCAGTATTTT.

The rearrangement joins TRBV5-5 to TRBJ1-2, with unresolved D. The germline V gene encodes CDR1 SGHKS and CDR2 YYEKEE (reference sequence). This CDR3 comprises 15 residues. Trimming stripped 0 bases from V and 4 bases from J, with 13 bases between. This CDR3 is CASSLAEQNLYGYTF. The CDR3, as DNA: TGTGCCAGCAGCTTGGCCGAACAGAACCTCTATGGCTACACCTTC.

This clonotype appeared many times. The V call is TRBV7-6, the J call TRBJ2-5; D may be TRBD1 or TRBD2 (5 bases each). The germline V gene encodes CDR1 SGHVS and CDR2 FNYEAQ. V lost 5 bases to trimming and J lost 5 bases, with 21 bases between them. The CDR3 is 16 residues long. The CDR3 coding sequence is TGTGCCAGCAGCCCCCAGACCGGAATTTGGGGGGAGACCCAGTACTTC. Translated: CASSPQTGIWGETQYF.

Many counts were recorded for this clonotype. This chain links TRBV6-6 with TRBJ2-6; no firm D call. Germline V lookup: CDR1 MNHNY, CDR2 SVGAGI (reference sequence). The germline V and J ends were trimmed by 6 bases and 1 base, with 10 bases remaining between them. The CDR3 covers 15 residues. The CDR3 coding sequence is TGTGCCAGCAGAGGACGGTTATCTGGGGCCAACGTCCTGACTTTC. This encodes CASRGRLSGANVLTF.

The chain employs TRBV11-2 and TRBJ1-6, with D unresolved. There are 15 residues in the CDR3. Per germline, CDR1 SGHAT and CDR2 FQNNGV. The ends were cut back, 3 bases at V and 4 bases at J, with 10 bases in the middle. CDR3 sequence: CASSLQQIYNSPLHF. The CDR3 nucleotides read TGTGCCAGCAGCTTGCAGCAAATATATAATTCACCCCTCCACTTT.

This clonotype was observed a handful of times. The chain combines TRBV5-1 with TRBJ2-7, with D possibly called TRBD1 or TRBD2 (5 bases each). Germline V gene data show CDR1 as SGHRS and CDR2 as YFSETQ. V lost 8 bases to trimming and J lost 5 bases, with 20 bases between them. The CDR3 length is 14 residues. The CDR3 loop is CARLSGTTRDEQYF. CDR3 bases: TGCGCCAGGTTATCCGGGACCACGCGGGACGAGCAGTACTTC.

A few counts support this clonotype. The chain is built from TRBV19 and TRBJ2-1; D remains ambiguous. Germline loops: CDR1 LNHDA, CDR2 SQIVND (reference sequence). This CDR3 comprises 12 residues. The V end was cut by 8 bases, the J end by 3 bases, with 8 bases between. CDR3 nucleotides: TGTGCCAGTTCAGAGGACTACAATGAGCAGTTCTTC. It encodes CASSEDYNEQFF.

The chain combines TRBV9 with TRBJ2-7; tentative D call: TRBD2 (5 bases). Germline CDR1 and CDR2: SGDLS and YYNGEE. The CDR3 consists of 14 residues. V lost 4 bases to trimming and J lost 2 bases, with 13 bases between them. The CDR3, as DNA: TGTGCCAGCAGCCCGGGTCGGGGTGCCTACGAGCAGTACTTC. It is translated as CASSPGRGAYEQYF.

This clonotype was detected many times. The genes are TRBV6-6 and TRBJ2-3; possibly TRBD1 or TRBD2 for D (5 bases each). V gave up 5 bases and J gave up 4 bases, with 22 bases separating them. The V gene's germline CDR1 is MNHNY and CDR2 SVGAGI (reference sequence). The CDR3 extends over 17 amino acids. CDR3 sequence reads: CASSEIPTGGRADTQYF. CDR3 bases: TGTGCCAGCAGTGAAATCCCTACTGGGGGTCGCGCAGATACGCAGTATTTT.

This clonotype occurred a few times. This chain uses TRBV5-6 with TRBJ2-5, with unresolved D. The germline CDR1 and CDR2 sequences are SGHDT and YYEEEE. V gave up 0 bases and J gave up 6 bases, with 15 bases separating them. The CDR3 loop spans 15 amino acids. In DNA, the CDR3 is TGTGCCAGCAGCTTGGTGTTTACGGGCCTCCAGACCCAGTACTTC. It specifies CASSLVFTGLQTQYF.

Many counts were recorded for this clonotype. The chain recombines TRBV20-1 with TRBJ1-6; no clear D gene. CDR3 length equals 19 residues. Germline V gene data show CDR1 as DFQATT and CDR2 as SNEGSKA (reference sequence). V lost 0 bases, J lost 0 bases, and 18 bases lay in between. The CDR3 region is CSARDQFASGSSYNSPLHF. In DNA form, the CDR3 reads TGCAGTGCTAGAGATCAATTTGCTTCCGGCAGCTCCTATAATTCACCCCTCCACTTT.

The rearrangement joins TRBV15 to TRBJ1-2, with 7 bases that match TRBD1. V dropped 5 bases and J dropped 3; count of bases not matched to a gene: 3. This CDR3 contains 13 residues. CDR1 is LNHNV and CDR2 is YYDKDF in the germline V gene (reference sequence). This chain's CDR3 is CATSPGTDYGYTF. The DNA for the CDR3 is TGTGCCACCAGCCCCGGGACAGACTATGGCTACACCTTC.

This clonotype was detected only a few times. The V and J genes are TRBV5-6 and TRBJ1-5, with no clear D. From germline, CDR1 is SGHDT and CDR2 YYEEEE. This CDR3 comprises 13 residues. The germline V and J ends were trimmed by 0 bases and 7 bases, with 8 bases remaining between them. The CDR3 region has the DNA TGTGCCAGCAGCTTGGATCATCGGCAGCCCCAGCATTTT. Translating it yields CASSLDHRQPQHF.

This clonotype has a count of ten or more. V usage is TRBV5-1 and J usage is TRBJ2-1, with TRBD2 matching over 8 bases. J lost 2 bases, V lost 1 base, and 5 bases had no gene match. This CDR3 has 16 amino acids. Germline V gives CDR1 SGHRS, CDR2 YFSETQ. CDR3 loop: CASSLYQAGAYNEQFF. CDR3 sequence (DNA): TGCGCCAGCAGCTTGTACCAAGCGGGAGCCTACAATGAGCAGTTCTTC.